This entry describes one T cell receptor (beta chain). No antigen is known for it. This sample was taken from a study of cytomegalovirus exposure and HLA in healthy donors. General study results and limits: Researchers counted 164 TCR beta chains as cytomegalovirus-associated.

The table came from immunoSEQ multiplex PCR; TCRdb's copy has only in-frame clones and leaves some out. Of around 160,000 clones in the sample, approximately 90% were seen once. Trimming pared 5 bases from V and 4 bases from J, leaving 14 bases between. Germline loops: CDR1 KGHSH, CDR2 LQKENI. The CDR3 has 14 amino acids. Sequenced sample: PBMCs. The chain combines TRBV18 with TRBJ1-2; D not certain. The clonotype comes from a man aged 18 to 35 in good health and CMV-seronegative. For the CDR3, the DNA is TGTGCCAGCTCATCCTCCGGGTCCAGCTATGGCTACACCTTC. It specifies CASSSSGSSYGYTF.